The rows below give T cell receptor beta chains drawn from one sample of a study of T cell changes during pregnancy in multiple sclerosis. The table came from immunoSEQ multiplex PCR; TCRdb's copy has only in-frame clones and leaves some out. The sample has some 37,000 clones; around 94% are singletons. The source was CD4+ T cells from peripheral blood mononuclear cells, collected before pregnancy. All receptors come from a female donor with multiple sclerosis, enrolled in a pregnancy study. CDR3s include the opening cysteine and the closing phenylalanine or tryptophan. A D gene is named only where the DNA matches it firmly. Rows give clone size only sometimes, using once, few, many, or a class for an expanded clone.

>TRBV28|NA|NA|TRBJ1-1
TGTGCCAGCAGTCCGGGTGTGAACACTGAAGCTTTCTTT
CASSPGVNTEAFF
>TRBV4-1|TRBD1|NA|TRBJ1-5
TGCGCCAGCAGCCAAGTCCCTCAGGGGGCTAACCGCAATCAGCCCCAGCATTTT
CASSQVPQGANRNQPQHF
>TRBV5-1|NA|NA|TRBJ2-7
TGCGCCAGCAGCTTGGTCCGCGAGGGAGAGCAGTACTTC
CASSLVREGEQYF
>TRBV10-3|NA|NA|TRBJ2-6
TGTGCCATCAGTGGGGACACCGACCTCTCTGGGGCCAACGTCCTGACTTTC
CAISGDTDLSGANVLTF
>TRBV7-2|NA|NA|TRBJ2-3
TGTGCCAGCAGCTTAGATCTGACAGGCATCACAGATACGCAGTATTTT
CASSLDLTGITDTQYF
>TRBV28|NA|NA|TRBJ1-5
TGTGCCAGCAGTCCGCCGGGGAAGAATCAGCCCCAGCATTTT
CASSPPGKNQPQHF
>TRBV11-2|NA|NA|TRBJ2-5
TGTGCCAGCAGCCTAAACACGGGGGGCGAAGTGACCCAGTACTTC
CASSLNTGGEVTQYF
>TRBV30|NA|once|TRBJ1-1
TGTGCCTGGAGCGTCGGGTGGGTCACTGAAGCTTTCTTT
CAWSVGWVTEAFF
>TRBV27|NA|few|TRBJ1-5
TGTGCCAGCAGTTTCCAGAGCAATCAGCCCCAGCATTTT
CASSFQSNQPQHF
>TRBV6-6|TRBD1|once|TRBJ1-3
TGTGCCAGCAGTCCAACAGGGGGCTCTGGAAACACCATATATTTT
CASSPTGGSGNTIYF
>TRBV6-5|NA|NA|TRBJ1-1
TGTGCCAGCAGCCCGGGGGAGGACACTGAAGCTTTCTTT
CASSPGEDTEAFF
>TRBV4-1|TRBD1|NA|TRBJ1-4
TGCGCCAGCAGCCAAGCAGGGACAGGGGACCCACGACGCCTGTTTTTT
CASSQAGTGDPRRLFF
>TRBV28|TRBD1|NA|TRBJ2-1
TGTGCCAGCAGGAGGGACAGGAGCTCCTACAATGAGCAGTTCTTC
CASRRDRSSYNEQFF
>TRBV27|TRBD2|few|TRBJ2-3
TGTGCCAGCAGTTTCCGGGAGGGAGATACGCAGTATTTT
CASSFREGDTQYF
>TRBV7-2|TRBD1|NA|TRBJ2-4
TGTGCCAGCAGCTTACGTAGCCTAGGACAGGGTTTCGCCAAAAACATTCAGTACTTC
CASSLRSLGQGFAKNIQYF
>TRBV5-8|TRBD1|NA|TRBJ2-5
TGTGCCAGCAGGGCCGGGACAGGGATTATGGAGACCCAGTACTTC
CASRAGTGIMETQYF
>TRBV18|NA|NA|TRBJ1-1
TGTGCCAGCTCACCAGTGTTTAGGGGTATGGGGCGGACTGAAGCTTTCTTT
CASSPVFRGMGRTEAFF
>TRBV5-5|TRBD1|NA|TRBJ2-7
TGTGCCAGCAGCAGACCGGGACAGAGGTACGAGCAGTACTTC
CASSRPGQRYEQYF
>TRBV28|NA|few|TRBJ1-1
TGTGCCAGCAGTTTAAGGATAGGGAGGTACACTGAAGCTTTCTTT
CASSLRIGRYTEAFF
>TRBV28|TRBD2|NA|TRBJ2-2
TGTGCCAGCAGTTCTCTGACTAGCGGGAGGGCGGTCACCGGGGAGCTGTTTTTT
CASSSLTSGRAVTGELFF
>TRBV11-3|NA|NA|TRBJ2-1
TGTGCCAGCAGCACAGGGTCAAGGAATGAGCAGTTCTTC
CASSTGSRNEQFF
>TRBV4-2|TRBD2|once|TRBJ2-5
TGTGCCAGCAGCCAAGTGGGCGGGGGGCGAGAGACCCAGTACTTC
CASSQVGGGRETQYF
>TRBV19|TRBD2|NA|TRBJ2-3
TGTGCCAGTAGTCGGACTAGCGGGAGACGGACAGATACGCAGTATTTT
CASSRTSGRRTDTQYF
>TRBV5-1|NA|few|TRBJ1-2
TGCGCCAGCAGCCCGGGACAAGGCTATGGCTACACCTTC
CASSPGQGYGYTF
>TRBV6-1|NA|NA|TRBJ2-1
TGTGCCAGCAGTGAGCGGGTCAATGAGCAGTTCTTC
CASSERVNEQFF
>TRBV11-2|NA|NA|TRBJ1-1
TGTGCCAGCAGCTTATACAGGAACACTGAAGCTTTCTTT
CASSLYRNTEAFF
>TRBV28|NA|NA|TRBJ1-2
TGTGCCAGCACCCCCGAGGTGGAAGGCTATGGCTACACCTTC
CASTPEVEGYGYTF
>TRBV6-6|NA|NA|TRBJ2-3
TGTGCCAGCACCCTAAGAGATACGCAGTATTTT
CASTLRDTQYF
>TRBV5-1|NA|once|TRBJ2-1
TGCGCCAGCAACGGTGGCGGGACGGTGGGTGAGCAGTTCTTC
CASNGGGTVGEQFF
>TRBV19|TRBD1|NA|TRBJ1-1
TGTGCCAGTACTATCGACAGGGACACTGAAGCTTTCTTT
CASTIDRDTEAFF
>TRBV19|NA|NA|TRBJ2-6
TGTGCCAGTAGCCTCCAGGGTTTTGGGGCCAACGTCCTGACTTTC
CASSLQGFGANVLTF